Below are 18 T cell receptor beta chains sequenced from a single sample in a study of low-dose radiotherapy and immunotherapy resistance in tumors. Primers used for first-strand cDNA, a TRAV- and TRBV-specific set, covered both alpha and beta chains. Both a constant-region primer and a V-primer adapter served to amplify TCRs across roughly 21 PCR cycles. One entry per CDR3 protein results from TCRdb running MiXCR on the reads. The sample contains tens of thousands of distinct CDR3 sequences, about 18% of which appear only once. Time point in this sample: before trial treatment. This specimen consisted of PBMCs, obtained before treatment. The receptor set was obtained from a male donor with prostate cancer.

Of note for this clonotype: This is likely an artifact of a read error, given a far larger clone one base away. The rearrangement links TRBV15 to TRBJ2-1; 7 bases line up with TRBD1. The J segment lost 10 bases and the V segment lost 1 base, leaving 13 bases of the junction unmatched. Looked up from germline, CDR1 is LNHNV and CDR2 is YYDKDF (reference sequence). There are 16 residues in the CDR3. The CDR3 DNA sequence: TGTGCCACCAGCAGAGCCGGACAGGCTCGAACCTACGAGCAGTTCTTC. It translates to CATSRAGQARTYEQFF.

The rearrangement joins TRBV6-2 or TRBV6-3 to TRBJ2-5; the match to TRBD1 covers 10 bases. The V gene's germline CDR1 is MNHEY and CDR2 SVGEGT. The ends lost 0 bases at V and 5 bases at J; junction bases unmatched: 9. This CDR3 is built from 17 residues. CDR3 sequence reads: CASSYSRGQGLRETQYF. CDR3 nucleotide sequence: TGTGCCAGCAGTTACTCGAGGGGACAGGGGCTGAGGGAGACCCAGTACTTC.

This clonotype was recorded many times. J is TRBJ1-2 and V is TRBV2; the match to TRBD1 covers 7 bases. The J segment lost 5 bases and the V segment lost 4 bases, leaving 10 bases of the junction unmatched. CDR1 SNHLY and CDR2 FYNNEI come from the germline V gene. The CDR3 runs to 15 residues. In nucleotides, the CDR3 is TGTGCCAGCAGTGCGACAGGGCAGGATTTTTATGGCTACACCTTC. This sequence encodes CASSATGQDFYGYTF.

Notes on this clonotype: This sequence is one base from a far larger clone and is likely a read error. This chain connects TRBV7-2 to TRBJ2-2; tentative D call: TRBD2 (5 bases). The V gene lost 5 bases and the J gene lost 1 base, with 11 bases spanning the gap. The CDR3 is 15 amino acids. Germline-derived CDR1 and CDR2 are SGHTA and FQGNSA. The CDR3 DNA is TGTGCCAGCAGCCCCCGAGCGGTGAACACCGGGGAGCTGTTTTTT. Protein: CASSPRAVNTGELFF.

This clonotype was counted at least ten times. The chain is built from TRBV4-2 and TRBJ2-3, with 11 bases aligning to TRBD2. The CDR3 consists of 18 residues. V was clipped by 4 bases and J by 4 bases; unmatched bases: 13. Germline loops: CDR1 LGHNA, CDR2 YNFKEQ. The CDR3 is CASSPRRDSGGGADTQYF. CDR3 nucleotides: TGTGCCAGCAGCCCGCGCCGGGATAGCGGGGGGGGCGCAGATACGCAGTATTTT.

This clonotype has at least ten counts. The chain uses TRBV6-6 and TRBJ1-2; D call uncertain. Germline V lookup: CDR1 MNHNY, CDR2 SVGAGI (reference sequence). The CDR3 contains 15 residues. V was shortened by 4 bases and J by 4 bases, with 16 bases between the two germline ends. The CDR3 spells CASSSTETPPYGYTF. DNA for the CDR3: TGTGCCAGCAGTTCCACAGAGACACCACCCTATGGCTACACCTTC.

This clonotype has at least ten counts. The V and J genes are TRBV19 and TRBJ2-7; possible D gene TRBD2, 6 bases. The CDR3 length is 11 residues. Trimming shortened V by 4 bases and J by 6 bases, and 7 bases separated the two germline ends. Germline V lookup: CDR1 LNHDA, CDR2 SQIVND (reference sequence). The CDR3, as DNA: TGTGCCAGTAGTAATAGCGGCGAGCAGTACTTC. This sequence encodes CASSNSGEQYF. The variable domain in full, completed from reference TRBV19 and TRBJ2-7, reads DGGITQSPKYLFRKEGQNVTLSCEQNLNHDAMYWYRQDPGQGLRLIYYSQIVNDFQKGDIAEGYSVSREKKESFPLTVTSAQKNPTAFYLCASSNSGEQYFGPGTRLTVT.

This clonotype has a count of ten or more. The rearrangement uses TRBV7-9 and TRBJ1-3; 7 bases are shared with TRBD1. J was trimmed by 4 bases and V by 2 bases; bases with no gene match: 2. Germline loops: CDR1 SEHNR, CDR2 FQNEAQ (reference sequence). This CDR3 region has 14 residues. CDR3 coding DNA: TGTGCCAGCAGCTTAACAGGGGCCGGAAACACCATATATTTT. Translated, it gives CASSLTGAGNTIYF.

This clonotype was recorded many times. The chain has TRBV2 and TRBJ2-7; D unclear. The germline V gene encodes CDR1 SNHLY and CDR2 FYNNEI. Between the trimmed V and J ends, which lost 7 bases and 3 bases, there was a span of 10 bases. The CDR3 loop spans 12 amino acids. This CDR3 is CASNVADYEQYF. CDR3 in DNA: TGTGCCAGCAATGTGGCTGACTACGAGCAGTACTTC.

The rearrangement links TRBV19 to TRBJ1-2; D uncertain. The V gene lost 0 bases and the J gene lost 4 bases, with 12 bases spanning the gap. The length of the CDR3 is 15 residues. CDR1 and CDR2 from the germline V gene are LNHDA and SQIVND (reference sequence). The CDR3: CASSIDREQSYGYTF. The CDR3 nucleotides read TGTGCCAGTAGTATAGATCGGGAACAGTCCTATGGCTACACCTTC.

In this sample, this clonotype turned up a few times. This chain joins TRBV5-1 and TRBJ2-5; TRBD2 aligns across 8 bases. Germline CDR1 is SGHRS and CDR2 is YFSETQ. This CDR3 has 17 residues. The CDR3 DNA follows: TGCGCTCGCTTCTGGGTCGCGTGGAAGCGGGGGATAGAGACCCAGTACTTC. Translated, it gives CARFWVAWKRGIETQYF.

This clonotype was seen many times. This rearrangement joins TRBV29-1 to TRBJ1-1, with D perhaps matching TRBD1 (6 bases). With 4 bases removed from V and 0 bases from J, the gap between germline ends came to 12 bases. CDR1 and CDR2 from the germline V gene are SQVTM and ANQGSEA. The CDR3 extends over 14 amino acids. CDR3 in DNA: TGCAGCGTTGTAGGTGGGGGGCTGAACACTGAAGCTTTCTTT. It encodes CSVVGGGLNTEAFF.

This clonotype was seen many times. The chain combines TRBV12-3 or TRBV12-4 with TRBJ2-3; 12 bases line up with TRBD2. V lost 6 bases and J lost 3; bases outside the gene matches: 4. The CDR3 length is 15 residues. Here the CDR3 reads CASRVTSGGTDTQYF. The CDR3 coding sequence is TGTGCCAGCAGGGTGACTAGCGGGGGAACAGATACGCAGTATTTT.

This clonotype was recorded many times. The chain couples TRBV7-9 to TRBJ2-3, with TRBD2 as a possible D gene (5 bases). CDR3 length: 14 amino acids. The germline V gene encodes CDR1 SEHNR and CDR2 FQNEAQ (reference sequence). The V and J ends lost 3 bases and 6 bases respectively, with 13 bases between them. CDR3 nucleotide sequence: TGTGCCAGCAGCTTTGGAGGCCCTCCGGATACGCAGTATTTT. Translated: CASSFGGPPDTQYF.

V is TRBV6-2 or TRBV6-3 and J is TRBJ2-5; 8 positions agree with TRBD2. V was clipped by 5 bases and J by 1 base; unmatched bases: 6. This CDR3 region has 15 residues. Germline loops: CDR1 MNHEY, CDR2 SVGEGT. The CDR3 DNA follows: TGTGCCAGCAGTACCAACCGGGGGGGCCAAGAGACCCAGTACTTC. It encodes CASSTNRGGQETQYF.

This clonotype was counted many times. J is TRBJ2-3 and V is TRBV6-6; 8 bases fit TRBD1. The CDR3 contains 13 residues. The V and J ends lost 5 bases and 4 bases, in that order; junction bases with no gene match: 2. CDR1 and CDR2 from the germline V gene are MNHNY and SVGAGI (reference sequence). The CDR3 spells CASSATGADTQYF. In DNA form, the CDR3 reads TGTGCCAGCAGTGCGACAGGGGCAGATACGCAGTATTTT.

This clonotype was detected ten times or more. The chain has TRBV11-3 and TRBJ2-7; maybe TRBD1 (6 bases). Germline V CDR1 and CDR2: SGHNT, YENEEA. V gave up 0 bases and J gave up 3 bases, with 30 bases separating them. CDR3 length: 21 amino acids. CDR3 nucleotide sequence: TGTGCCAGCAGCTTAGAACCCCCAGAATCAGTGACGGGCAGGGGACACTACGAGCAGTACTTC. Amino acids: CASSLEPPESVTGRGHYEQYF.

In this sample, this clonotype turned up many times. The chain's CDR3 is CSLVPGGQSETQYF. CDR3 DNA sequence: TGCAGTTTGGTCCCGGGGGGTCAGTCGGAGACCCAGTACTTC. This chain connects TRBV20-1 to TRBJ2-5; 7 nucleotides align to TRBD2. Trimming at V came to 8 bases and at J to 5 bases, leaving 14 bases not matched to a gene. CDR1 DFQATT and CDR2 SNEGSKA come from the germline V gene (reference sequence). CDR3 length: 14 amino acids.